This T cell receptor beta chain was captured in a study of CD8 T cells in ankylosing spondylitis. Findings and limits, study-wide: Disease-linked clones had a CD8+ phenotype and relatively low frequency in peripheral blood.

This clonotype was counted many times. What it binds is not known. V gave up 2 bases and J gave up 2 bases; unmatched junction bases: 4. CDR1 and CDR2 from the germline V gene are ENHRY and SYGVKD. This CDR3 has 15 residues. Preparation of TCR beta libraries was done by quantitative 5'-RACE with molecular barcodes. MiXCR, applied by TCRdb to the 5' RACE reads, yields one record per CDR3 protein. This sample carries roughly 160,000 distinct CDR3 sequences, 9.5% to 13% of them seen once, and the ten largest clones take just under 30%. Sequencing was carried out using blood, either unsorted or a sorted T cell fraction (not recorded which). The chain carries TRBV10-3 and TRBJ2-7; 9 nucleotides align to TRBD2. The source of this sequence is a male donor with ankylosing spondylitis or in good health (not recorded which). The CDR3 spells CAISEGVAGAYEQYF. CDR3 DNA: TGTGCCATCAGTGAGGGGGTAGCGGGGGCCTACGAGCAGTACTTC.